The subject of this entry is one T cell receptor (beta chain). Original processing methods: Researchers report that nucleated cell counts were estimated from reference gene primer amplification. Repertoires were generated with immunoSEQ multiplex PCR, while TCRdb's copy carries only in-frame clones and drops some. That table furnishes V, J and clone size, whereas the DNA furnished D and trimming. The sample records fewer than 80,000 clones, 88% being singletons. This CDR3 is built from 14 residues. In germline, CDR1 is WSHSY, CDR2 SAAADI. Losses at the gene ends were 4 bases for V and 7 bases for J; bases not matched to a gene: 5. This record comes from a study of blood T cell repertoires in COVID-19. About the research overall: Samples of COVID-19 (acute and convalescent) were obtained from the United States, Italy and Spain. Nucleic acid was either cDNA or gDNA, and it came from T cells, B-cell-depleted T cells, or PBMCs.

This clonotype originated in a human donor in a cohort sampled during active COVID-19. The chain has TRBV10-2 and TRBJ2-1; 9 bases line up with TRBD2. Specimen: peripheral blood. The CDR3 DNA follows: TGCGCCAGCAGTGGCGGGGGGGTAAAAAATGAGCAGTTCTTC. Translation gives CASSGGGVKNEQFF.